The 14 T cell receptor beta chains below were found in one sample sequenced in a study of OX40 agonist ivuxolimab in advanced cancers. Measured with immunoSEQ multiplex PCR; TCRdb has only the in-frame clones, and not every one. In the table there are 90,000 to 95,000 clones, 70% to 90% of which are singletons. The source was CD4+ or CD8+ T cells sorted from blood, collected in a trial of the OX40 agonist ivuxolimab. Receptors originate from an adult with an advanced solid tumor such as melanoma, head and neck, liver or kidney cancer.

The rearrangement links TRBV5-1 to TRBJ2-3, with TRBD1 matching over 10 bases. CDR3 length: 20 residues. J gave up 3 bases and V 4 bases, and 20 bases lay outside the gene matches. Germline CDR1 SGHRS, CDR2 YFSETQ. The chain's CDR3 is CASSQHVGQGRRFETDTQYF. The CDR3 DNA sequence: TGCGCCAGCAGCCAACACGTGGGACAGGGGAGAAGGTTTGAGACAGATACGCAGTATTTT.

The V gene is TRBV6-6, the J gene TRBJ2-1; D may be TRBD2 (5 bases). The germline V and J ends were trimmed by 5 bases and 2 bases, with 7 bases remaining between them. Germline V gene lookup returns CDR1 MNHNY and CDR2 SVGAGI (reference sequence). The CDR3 totals 13 residues. CDR3 sequence: CASSPEAYNEQFF. The CDR3 DNA sequence: TGTGCCAGCAGTCCGGAGGCCTACAATGAGCAGTTCTTC.

The chain carries TRBV6-5 and TRBJ2-5; D not resolved. Germline loops: CDR1 MNHEY, CDR2 SVGAGI. Trimming took 2 bases from V and 4 from J, leaving 14 bases between them. This CDR3 is built from 15 residues. Here the CDR3 reads CASSYQSWLSETQYF. The CDR3 nucleotides are TGTGCCAGCAGTTACCAATCTTGGTTATCAGAGACCCAGTACTTC.

The J gene is TRBJ1-3, the V gene TRBV11-3; the D is unclear. The CDR3 runs to 16 residues. Trimming shortened V by 2 bases and J by 0 bases, and 11 bases separated the two germline ends. CDR1 is SGHNT, CDR2 YENEEA, per germline. The CDR3 loop is CASSLYGRVSGNTIYF. The CDR3, as DNA: TGTGCCAGCAGCTTATATGGGAGAGTCTCTGGAAACACCATATATTTT.

On this clone: The same CDR3 also results from other DNA sequences found in this sample. V gene TRBV6-1 combines with J gene TRBJ1-4; D is unresolved. Germline V gene sequence: CDR1 MNHNS, CDR2 SASEGT. The CDR3 loop spans 14 amino acids. V lost 4 bases, J lost 6 bases, and 12 bases lay in between. In DNA form, the CDR3 reads TGTGCCAGCAGTGCCTTTCGACGGGATGAAAAACTGTTTTTT. This encodes CASSAFRRDEKLFF.

The V and J genes are TRBV10-2 and TRBJ1-2; D gene uncertain. Trimming shortened V by 3 bases and J by 3 bases, and 8 bases separated the two germline ends. The CDR3 consists of 13 residues. Germline CDR1 reads WSHSY; CDR2 reads SAAADI. The CDR3 DNA reads TGCGCCAGCAGTGATGGTCAGCACTATGGCTACACCTTC. Protein product: CASSDGQHYGYTF.

The gene calls are TRBV7-2 and TRBJ2-2; 15 bases line up with TRBD2. The CDR3 totals 19 residues. Trimming at V came to 4 bases and at J to 4 bases, leaving 10 bases not matched to a gene. CDR1 is SGHTA, CDR2 FQGNSA, per germline. DNA of the CDR3: TGTGCCAGCAGCTCGAACGGACTAGCGGGAGGGTTTGGCACCGGGGAGCTGTTTTTT. Protein product: CASSSNGLAGGFGTGELFF.

The chain links TRBV9 to TRBJ2-6, with D perhaps matching TRBD1 or TRBD2 (5 bases each). V lost 7 bases and J lost 4, with 15 bases in between. Germline CDR1 reads SGDLS; CDR2 reads YYNGEE. The CDR3 is made up of 15 amino acids. The chain's CDR3 is CASEGRGTGANVLTF. As DNA, the CDR3 is TGTGCCAGCGAGGGTCGTGGGACCGGGGCCAACGTCCTGACTTTC.

The rearrangement uses TRBV28 and TRBJ2-3, with 8 bases fitting TRBD2. The germline gives CDR1 MDHEN, CDR2 SYDVKM. V was pared by 5 bases and J by 6 bases, with 10 bases of the junction left unmatched. The CDR3 consists of 15 residues. The CDR3 bases are TGTGCCAGCAGTCCTCCGGGACTAGAGAAGGATACGCAGTATTTT. Amino acids: CASSPPGLEKDTQYF.

V is TRBV27 and J is TRBJ1-2; D is ambiguous. This CDR3 has 16 amino acids. Trimming pared 2 bases from V and 2 bases from J, leaving 15 bases between. CDR1 is MNHEY, CDR2 SMNVEV, per germline (reference sequence). This chain's CDR3 is CASSLNLRHRNYGYTF. The CDR3 DNA reads TGTGCCAGCAGTTTAAATCTGCGACACCGAAACTATGGCTACACCTTC.

The chain links TRBV2 to TRBJ2-5; 10 bases line up with TRBD2. The CDR3 sequence is 15 residues long. Germline CDR1 SNHLY, CDR2 FYNNEI. J gave up 7 bases and V 10 bases, and 15 bases lay outside the gene matches. The CDR3, as DNA: TGTGCCACCGGAATAGCGGGAGGCCGGGAAGGGACCCAGTACTTC. It codes for CATGIAGGREGTQYF.

V gene TRBV6-5 combines with J gene TRBJ2-1; 7 positions match TRBD2. V was clipped by 2 bases and J by 12 bases; unmatched bases: 7. Germline CDR1 and CDR2: MNHEY and SVGAGI. The CDR3 extends over 13 amino acids. The CDR3 sequence: CASSYETSSGQFF. The CDR3 DNA reads as TGTGCCAGCAGTTACGAGACTAGCTCTGGGCAGTTCTTC.

V usage is TRBV13 and J usage is TRBJ2-5; perhaps TRBD2 as D (7 bases). Germline V gives CDR1 PRHDT, CDR2 FYEKMQ (reference sequence). V was shortened by 2 bases and J by 4 bases, with 14 bases between the two germline ends. The CDR3 is 15 residues long. The CDR3 is CASSLTRGGPETQYF. CDR3 DNA sequence: TGTGCCAGCAGCTTAACTAGGGGGGGCCCAGAGACCCAGTACTTC.

This chain joins TRBV6-5 and TRBJ1-1, with D perhaps matching TRBD1 (5 bases). V gave up 2 bases and J gave up 7 bases, with 5 bases separating them. The V gene's germline CDR1 is MNHEY and CDR2 SVGAGI. The CDR3 sequence is 11 residues long. The CDR3 sequence: CASSYGGEAFF. The CDR3 DNA follows: TGTGCCAGCAGTTACGGGGGTGAAGCTTTCTTT.